Following are 9 T cell receptor beta chains from one sample sequenced in a study of cytomegalovirus exposure and HLA in healthy donors. Primers for the PCR totalled 60 Vbeta and 13 Jbeta. The protocol was immunoSEQ multiplex PCR, while the TCRdb copy is restricted to in-frame clones and leaves out a portion. The sample records fewer than 250,000 clones, 65% to 85% being singletons. The sample comprised PBMCs. The source is a man younger than 35 in good health and CMV-seronegative.

This clone was observed a few times. The chain is built from TRBV10-3 and TRBJ2-7; D perhaps matches TRBD2 (5 bases). CDR3 length equals 16 residues. From germline, CDR1 is ENHRY and CDR2 SYGVKD. Trimming shortened V by 0 bases and J by 5 bases, and 17 bases separated the two germline ends. CDR3 protein: CAISESKRALANEQYF. As DNA, the CDR3 is TGTGCCATCAGTGAGTCTAAAAGGGCCTTAGCGAACGAGCAGTACTTC.

This clone was picked up one time. The V call is TRBV5-5, the J call TRBJ1-1; TRBD1 agrees at 9 bases. V shed 5 bases and J 8 bases; nucleotides not matched to a gene: 10. The CDR3 runs to 14 residues. Germline values: CDR1 SGHKS, CDR2 YYEKEE (reference sequence). In DNA form, the CDR3 reads TGTGCCAGCAGACCCGGGACAGGGTACCTAGAAGCTTTCTTT. It yields the protein CASRPGTGYLEAFF. The full variable domain, with the rest looked up from reference TRBV5-5 and TRBJ1-1, is DAGVTQSPTHLIKTRGQQVTLRCSPISGHKSVSWYQQVLGQGPQFIFQYYEKEERGRGNFPDRFSARQFPNYSSELNVNALLLGDSALYLCASRPGTGYLEAFFGQGTRLTVV.

The chain has TRBV4-3 and TRBJ2-7; D is possibly TRBD1 (6 bases). V gave up 4 bases and J gave up 4 bases, with 14 bases separating them. Germline CDR1 is LGHNA and CDR2 is YSLEER. This CDR3 spans 14 amino acids. The CDR3 DNA sequence: TGCGCCAGCAGCCCCCAACTGGGGGCTTACGAGCAGTACTTC. Protein sequence: CASSPQLGAYEQYF.

This chain joins TRBV4-1 and TRBJ1-1, with a weak D call TRBD1 (6 bases). Trimming pared 2 bases from V and 0 bases from J, leaving 13 bases between. Germline lookup yields CDR1 MGHRA and CDR2 YSYEKL. The CDR3 length is 16 residues. DNA of the CDR3: TGCGCCAGCAGCCAATCGGACAGCCCGATGAACACTGAAGCTTTCTTT. Encoded protein: CASSQSDSPMNTEAFF.

The chain joins TRBV27 to TRBJ2-4; tentative D call: TRBD2 (5 bases). The CDR3 contains 15 residues. Germline CDR1 and CDR2: MNHEY and SMNVEV (reference sequence). Trimming removed 2 bases from V and 6 bases from J, with 14 bases in between. The CDR3 region is CASSLRVEGTNIQYF. The CDR3 region has the DNA TGTGCCAGCAGTTTAAGGGTAGAGGGTACAAACATTCAGTACTTC.

This clone was seen a few times. The chain couples TRBV19 to TRBJ2-2; D not certain. This CDR3 has 14 residues. The V end lost 1 base, the J end lost 4 bases, and 7 bases lay between the germline ends. Germline-derived CDR1 and CDR2 are LNHDA and SQIVND (reference sequence). The CDR3 sequence is CASSIVPSTGELFF. The DNA of the CDR3 is TGTGCCAGTAGTATAGTTCCGAGCACCGGGGAGCTGTTTTTT.

This clone appeared a single time. The rearrangement links TRBV9 to TRBJ1-1; D is unresolved. Trimming stripped 2 bases from V and 1 base from J, with 12 bases between. This CDR3 has 15 amino acids. Germline V lookup: CDR1 SGDLS, CDR2 YYNGEE. The CDR3 loop reads CASSVGPGGNTEAFF. Here the CDR3 DNA reads TGTGCCAGCAGCGTGGGCCCCGGAGGGAACACTGAAGCTTTCTTT. The entire variable domain, with the rest obtained from reference TRBV9 and TRBJ1-1, is as follows: DSGVTQTPKHLITATGQRVTLRCSPRSGDLSVYWYQQSLDQGLQFLIQYYNGEERAKGNILERFSAQQFPDLHSELNLSSLELGDSALYFCASSVGPGGNTEAFFGQGTRLTVV.

The J gene is TRBJ1-5, the V gene TRBV28; TRBD1 is a possible D gene (6 bases). The CDR3 is made up of 16 amino acids. CDR1 is MDHEN, CDR2 SYDVKM, per germline. Trimming pared 3 bases from V and 1 base from J, leaving 13 bases between. CDR3 nucleotides: TGTGCCAGCAGTTTTGGGGGCGCGGTCAGCAATCAGCCCCAGCATTTT. Residues: CASSFGGAVSNQPQHF.

This chain uses TRBV27 with TRBJ2-7; 7 nucleotides match TRBD1. Germline-derived CDR1 and CDR2 are MNHEY and SMNVEV (reference sequence). V gave up 2 bases and J gave up 5 bases; unmatched junction bases: 3. The CDR3 has 13 residues. The DNA of the CDR3 is TGTGCCAGCAGTTTACGACAGGGCGACGAGCAGTACTTC. Its translation: CASSLRQGDEQYF.